The 16 T cell receptor beta chains reported below all come from one sample, sequenced in a study of high-grade serous ovarian cancer treatment subgroups. The tumor samples were collected prior to definitive surgery or chemotherapy. Assay: immunoSEQ multiplex PCR; the TCRdb copy retains only in-frame clones and omits some. The table lists 5,000 to 6,000 clones, 80% of them singletons. Sequencing was performed on tumor tissue. Receptor source: a human donor with high-grade serous ovarian cancer.

This chain links TRBV12-5 with TRBJ1-2, with unresolved D. The CDR3 has 12 amino acids. Germline CDR1 is LGHNT and CDR2 is FRNRAP. Trimming took 3 bases from V and 8 from J, leaving 10 bases between them. The DNA of the CDR3 is TGTGCTAGTGGTTTTGGAGGAGGAGGCTACACCTTC. This translates into CASGFGGGGYTF.

This sequence joins TRBV6-1 and TRBJ2-7; 12 nucleotides agree with TRBD2. The V gene end was trimmed by 3 bases and the J gene end by 6 bases; junction bases not matched to a gene: 3. The CDR3 sequence is 14 residues long. Per the germline V gene, CDR1 is MNHNS and CDR2 is SASEGT. This CDR3 is CASSDLAGGREQYF. CDR3 in DNA: TGTGCCAGCAGTGACCTAGCGGGGGGGCGCGAGCAGTACTTC.

The chain links TRBV2 to TRBJ2-5, with D unclear. The CDR3 runs 15 residues. V lost 2 bases to trimming and J lost 5 bases, with 15 bases between them. Germline assignment: CDR1 SNHLY and CDR2 FYNNEI. The chain's CDR3 is CASSELLRVFETQYF. The DNA of the CDR3 is TGTGCCAGCAGTGAACTGTTAAGAGTCTTCGAGACCCAGTACTTC. Full variable domain (rest looked up from reference TRBV2 and TRBJ2-5): EPEVTQTPSHQVTQMGQEVILRCVPISNHLYFYWYRQILGQKVEFLVSFYNNEISEKSEIFDDQFSVERPDGSNFTLKIRSTKLEDSAMYFCASSELLRVFETQYFGPGTRLLVL.

J is TRBJ2-3 and V is TRBV10-1; possible D gene TRBD2, 5 bases. The CDR3 has 15 residues. Germline values: CDR1 WNHNN, CDR2 SYGVQD (reference sequence). The germline V and J ends were trimmed by 3 bases and 1 base, with 11 bases remaining between them. CDR3 region: CASSDLRRGTDTQYF. CDR3 nucleotide sequence: TGCGCCAGCAGTGATCTCAGGCGGGGCACAGATACGCAGTATTTT.

The chain recombines TRBV15 with TRBJ1-2; D uncertain. CDR1 is LNHNV and CDR2 is YYDKDF in the germline V gene (reference sequence). CDR3 size: 16 residues. The V gene lost 1 base and the J gene lost 6 bases, with 18 bases spanning the gap. The DNA of the CDR3 is TGTGCCACCAGCAGAGTCAACATTGCGGGGAGCGATGGCTACACCTTC. Translating gives CATSRVNIAGSDGYTF.

The J gene is TRBJ1-1, the V gene TRBV28, with D maybe TRBD1 (6 bases). Germline values: CDR1 MDHEN, CDR2 SYDVKM. Trimming cost V 11 bases and J 0 bases, with 16 bases left between them. The CDR3 is 14 amino acids. CDR3 region: CAAEQGNMNTEAFF. The CDR3 DNA reads as TGTGCCGCAGAACAGGGAAACATGAACACTGAAGCTTTCTTT.

The chain combines TRBV6-4 with TRBJ2-3, with 8 bases aligning to TRBD2. Germline lookup yields CDR1 MRHNA and CDR2 SNTAGT. V lost 0 bases to trimming and J lost 6 bases; unmatched junction nucleotides: 5. This CDR3 has 15 amino acids. CDR3 in DNA: TGTGCCAGCAGTGACTCGGCGGGGGGTTTCGATACGCAGTATTTT. Protein product: CASSDSAGGFDTQYF.

The chain couples TRBV27 to TRBJ1-2, with a possible D match to TRBD1 (6 bases). CDR1 is MNHEY, CDR2 SMNVEV, per germline (reference sequence). Between the trimmed V and J ends, which lost 0 bases and 4 bases, there was a span of 18 bases. CDR3 length equals 17 residues. The CDR3, as DNA: TGTGCCAGCAGTTTATCTCGCCTCGGGGGCCTATCCTATGGCTACACCTTC. This codes for CASSLSRLGGLSYGYTF.

J is TRBJ1-2 and V is TRBV5-6; D is uncertain. V was pared by 1 base and J by 6 bases, with 7 bases between. The CDR3 contains 12 residues. Germline CDR1 is SGHDT and CDR2 is YYEEEE. The chain's CDR3 is CASSLTRDGYTF. In DNA, the CDR3 is TGTGCCAGCAGCTTGACCCGGGATGGCTACACCTTC.

The chain carries TRBV19 and TRBJ1-2; 10 bases align to TRBD1. J gave up 2 bases and V 7 bases, and 4 bases lay outside the gene matches. Germline values: CDR1 LNHDA, CDR2 SQIVND (reference sequence). CDR3 size: 14 residues. The CDR3 coding sequence is TGTGCCAGTACCCCGGACAGGGGGAACTATGGCTACACCTTC. Its protein product is CASTPDRGNYGYTF.

This clone was counted a few times. This chain joins TRBV6-5 and TRBJ1-2; perhaps TRBD1 as D (6 bases). Germline CDR1 MNHEY, CDR2 SVGAGI. The CDR3 contains 13 residues. The V and J ends lost 5 bases and 2 bases respectively, with 9 bases between them. The CDR3 coding sequence is TGTGCCAGCAGTATAACAGGGAACTATGGCTACACCTTC. It specifies CASSITGNYGYTF.

The chain carries TRBV30 and TRBJ1-1; D perhaps matches TRBD1 (5 bases). V was trimmed by 2 bases and J by 0 bases, leaving 10 bases between them. The length of the CDR3 is 14 residues. The germline V gene encodes CDR1 GTSNPN and CDR2 SVGIG (reference sequence). The CDR3 coding sequence is TGTGCCTGGAGTCTAGGGGTGATGAACACTGAAGCTTTCTTT. Translation: CAWSLGVMNTEAFF.

The chain has TRBV28 and TRBJ2-6, with 9 bases identical to TRBD1. The germline gives CDR1 MDHEN, CDR2 SYDVKM. The CDR3 spans 16 residues. The V and J ends lost 9 bases and 2 bases, in that order; junction bases with no gene match: 8. CDR3 sequence (DNA): TGTGCCAGTTCATGGACAGGGGTCACTGGGGCCAACGTCCTGACTTTC. It is translated as CASSWTGVTGANVLTF.

The chain has TRBV7-2 and TRBJ2-7; D gene uncertain. Germline values: CDR1 SGHTA, CDR2 FQGNSA. V was trimmed by 1 base and J by 2 bases, leaving 6 bases between them. The CDR3 has 13 amino acids. CDR3 protein: CASSLGSTYEQYF. CDR3 sequence (DNA): TGTGCCAGCAGCTTAGGGTCAACCTACGAGCAGTACTTC.

This clone is medium-sized within its sample. The gene calls are TRBV12-2 and TRBJ2-7. TRBV12-2 is an annotated pseudogene. The CDR3 length is 17 residues. The CDR3 sequence: CASRLAQKGPSSYEQYF. The CDR3 DNA follows: TGTGCAAGTCGCTTAGCGCAGAAGGGCCCGAGCTCCTACGAGCAGTACTTC.

The chain links TRBV5-5 to TRBJ1-1, with D unclear. This CDR3 region has 13 residues. Trimming took off 4 bases at V and 5 bases at J, with 12 bases between the two ends. Germline V lookup: CDR1 SGHKS, CDR2 YYEKEE (reference sequence). CDR3 in amino acids: CASSEGVGTEAFF. CDR3 nucleotides: TGTGCCAGCAGCGAGGGTGTTGGGACTGAAGCTTTCTTT.